This T cell receptor (beta chain) was identified in a study of siplizumab effects on memory and regulatory T cells. The study's findings and limits: The mean Treg-derived percentage of mappable alloreactive CD4+ clones was 65% to 75% with siplizumab compared with approximately 28% in controls.

To note about this clone: Its target is unknown.

The assay looked at 95,000 to 100,000 TCR templates in each sample. Clones were read by immunoSEQ multiplex PCR, and TCRdb kept only the in-frame ones, dropping some. The table includes around 110,000 clones, around 94% detected once. V dropped 7 bases and J dropped 2 bases, with 16 bases sitting between them. The germline V gene encodes CDR1 SNHLY and CDR2 FYNNEI. This CDR3 comprises 15 residues. The chain couples TRBV2 to TRBJ2-3; D could derive from TRBD1 or TRBD2 (5 bases each). The sequenced material came from non-Treg CD4+ T cells sorted from blood. This TCR came from a human donor in good health. CDR3 nucleotides: TGTGCCAGCAAAGACAGCGGTAGGCTCACAGATACGCAGTATTTT. This encodes CASKDSGRLTDTQYF.